This T cell receptor beta chain was captured by sequencing in a study of T cell responses to AZD1222 COVID-19 vaccine. General study results and limits: Spike-specific TCR depth and breadth grew after two AZD1222 doses. Along spike, vaccine-associated CD4 TCRs were found throughout, with dominance at 160-218 and 743-854. Reports indicate that nearly half of spike-specific TCRs are directed at unmutated variant regions. Only 5 or 6 AZD1222 recipients were seropositive at baseline.

V lost 2 bases, J lost 6 bases, and 13 bases lay in between. This CDR3 is built from 14 residues. Germline loops: CDR1 LGHNT, CDR2 FRNRAP. The table came from immunoSEQ multiplex PCR; TCRdb's copy has only in-frame clones and leaves some out. The sample comprises 50,000 to 70,000 clones, 85% to 90% of which are singletons, and 5% to 6.5% rests with the top ten. Concerning this clone itself: What it binds is unknown.

The TCR comes from an adult who received the AZD1222 COVID-19 vaccine. The sequenced sample was peripheral blood, obtained 28 days after the second AZD1222 dose. The V gene is TRBV12-5, the J gene TRBJ1-1; D may be TRBD1 (6 bases). CDR3 in DNA: TGTGCTAGTGGTTTGCCTCCCGGACAGCCTGAAGCTTTCTTT. Translating it yields CASGLPPGQPEAFF.